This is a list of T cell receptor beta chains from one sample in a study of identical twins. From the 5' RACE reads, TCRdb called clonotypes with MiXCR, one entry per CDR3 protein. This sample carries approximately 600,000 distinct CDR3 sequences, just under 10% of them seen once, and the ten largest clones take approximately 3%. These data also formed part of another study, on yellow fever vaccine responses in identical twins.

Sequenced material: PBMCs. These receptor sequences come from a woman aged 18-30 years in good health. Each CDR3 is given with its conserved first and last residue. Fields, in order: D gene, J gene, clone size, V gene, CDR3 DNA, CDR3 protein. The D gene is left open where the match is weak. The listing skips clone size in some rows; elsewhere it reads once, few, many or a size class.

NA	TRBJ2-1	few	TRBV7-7	TGTGCTAGCAGCCATAGGGGACTTAGCTCCTACAATGAGCAGTTCTTC	CASSHRGLSSYNEQFF
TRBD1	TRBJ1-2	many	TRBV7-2	TGTGCCAGCAGCTTTGACAGGGGGCGCGAGTATGGCTACACCTTC	CASSFDRGREYGYTF
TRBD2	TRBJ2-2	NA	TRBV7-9	TGTGCCAGCACGGGACTAGCGGGAGCCGGGGAGCTGTTTTTT	CASTGLAGAGELFF
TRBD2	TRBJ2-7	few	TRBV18	TGTGCCAGCTCACCGACTAGCGGGGAGTACGAGCAGTACTTC	CASSPTSGEYEQYF
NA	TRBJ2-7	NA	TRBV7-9	TGTGCCAGCAGCTCCACCCGTTTAGGTCCTAGCTCCTACGAGCAGTACTTC	CASSSTRLGPSSYEQYF
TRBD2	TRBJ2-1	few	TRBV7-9	TGTGCCAGCAGCGTGACTAGCGGGAGAGGGAATGAGCAGTTCTTC	CASSVTSGRGNEQFF
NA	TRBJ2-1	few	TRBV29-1	TGCAGCGTTGAAGAACAAGGTGCGCAGTTCTTC	CSVEEQGAQFF
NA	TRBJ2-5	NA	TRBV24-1	TGTGCCACCTCCGGGACAAACCAAGAGACCCAGTACTTC	CATSGTNQETQYF
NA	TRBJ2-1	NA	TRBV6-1	TGTGCCAGCAGGGGAGGGGGCTCCAAATACAATGAGCAGTTCTTC	CASRGGGSKYNEQFF
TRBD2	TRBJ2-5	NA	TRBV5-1	TGCGCCAGCAGCACGGGACTAGTCGTTCAAGAGACCCAGTACTTC	CASSTGLVVQETQYF
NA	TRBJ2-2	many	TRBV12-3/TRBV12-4	TGTGCCAGCAGTCCGTCGGACAGCCAAGGGGAGCTGTTTTTT	CASSPSDSQGELFF
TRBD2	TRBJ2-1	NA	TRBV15	TGTGCCACCGGTGCGCTAGCGGGAGTAAATGAGCAGTTCTTC	CATGALAGVNEQFF
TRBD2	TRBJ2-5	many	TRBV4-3	TGCGCCAGCAGCCAAGAGTCGATTCCAGCGGGAGAAGAGACCCAGTACTTC	CASSQESIPAGEETQYF
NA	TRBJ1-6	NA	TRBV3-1	TGTGCCAGCAGCCAAGCTGCAGGGATCGGTTCACCCCTCCACTTT	CASSQAAGIGSPLHF
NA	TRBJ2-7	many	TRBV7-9	TGTGCCAGCAGCGCCCGGGACTTCGACTACGAGCAGTACTTC	CASSARDFDYEQYF
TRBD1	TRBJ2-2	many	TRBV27	TGTGCCAGCAGTTTTTTGACAGGGGGCACCGGGGAGCTGTTTTTT	CASSFLTGGTGELFF
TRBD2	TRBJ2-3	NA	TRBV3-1	TGTGCCAGCAGCCAGACCTCAGGGGCTAGCGGGAGTCCAGATACGCAGTATTTT	CASSQTSGASGSPDTQYF
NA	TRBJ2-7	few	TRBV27	TGTGCCAGCAGTTCGGCCTTAGGGGCCCCTACCTACGAGCAGTACTTC	CASSSALGAPTYEQYF
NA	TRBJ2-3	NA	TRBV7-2	TGTGCCAGCAGTGTCCTGAACACAGATACGCAGTATTTT	CASSVLNTDTQYF
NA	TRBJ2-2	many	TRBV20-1	TGCAGTGTCAAGGACAGGAACACCGGGGAGCTGTTTTTT	CSVKDRNTGELFF
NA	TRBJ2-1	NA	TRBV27	TGTGCCAGCAGTTTTTTCGGTGGCAATGAGCAGTTCTTC	CASSFFGGNEQFF
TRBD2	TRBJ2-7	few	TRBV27	TGTGCCAGCAGTTCTACTAGCGGGAGATTAGGGTGGGACGAGCAGTACTTC	CASSSTSGRLGWDEQYF
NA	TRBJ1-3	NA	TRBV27	TGTGCCAGCAGTTTACTAGTAGGGGAGACCACCAGCCCTTTT	CASSLLVGETTSPF
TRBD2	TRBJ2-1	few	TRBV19	TGTGCCAGTGGACTAGCGGGAGACTACAATGAGCAGTTCTTC	CASGLAGDYNEQFF
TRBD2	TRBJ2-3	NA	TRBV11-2	TGTGCCAGCAGCTTATTCCGCGCGGGAGGGGGAGATACGCAGTATTTT	CASSLFRAGGGDTQYF
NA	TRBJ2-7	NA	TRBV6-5	TGTGCCAGCAGTTTTACAGGGTTCTGGGAGCAGTACTTC	CASSFTGFWEQYF
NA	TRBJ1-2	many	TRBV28	TGTGCCAGCAGTTTACCGGGCAACTATGGCTACACCTTC	CASSLPGNYGYTF
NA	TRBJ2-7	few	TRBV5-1	TGCGCCAGCAGACCCGTCGGGGGAGCCTACGAGCAGTACTTC	CASRPVGGAYEQYF
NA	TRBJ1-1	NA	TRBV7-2	TGTGCCAGCAGCTTAATTCGGGGGTTCACTGAAGCTTTCTTT	CASSLIRGFTEAFF
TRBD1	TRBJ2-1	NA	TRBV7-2	TGTGCCAGCAGCGCTCAGGGGGACAGCTACAATGAGCAGTTCTTC	CASSAQGDSYNEQFF
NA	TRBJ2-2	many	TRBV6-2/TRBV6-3	TGTGCCAGCACCGAAGACAGCGCGAACACCGGGGAGCTGTTTTTT	CASTEDSANTGELFF
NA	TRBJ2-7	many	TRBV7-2	TGTGCCAGCAGTTTGTTTGGGGCGGAGGTCTACGAGCAGTACTTC	CASSLFGAEVYEQYF
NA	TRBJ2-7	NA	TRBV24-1	TGTGCCACCAGTGACCCGGGTACCTACGAGCAGTACTTC	CATSDPGTYEQYF
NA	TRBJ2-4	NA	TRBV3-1	TGTGCCAGCAGCCAATCCAAAAACATTCAGTACTTC	CASSQSKNIQYF
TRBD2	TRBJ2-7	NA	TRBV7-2	TGTGCCAGCAGCCCCGCTTTAGGGAGGGCCCCCGAGCAGTACTTC	CASSPALGRAPEQYF
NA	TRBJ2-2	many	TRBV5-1	TGCGCCAGCAGTTTGATCCAAGCAGGCGGAACCGGGGAGCTGTTTTTT	CASSLIQAGGTGELFF